This TCR beta chain is from a study of shared clonotypes between healthy human individuals (dated by TCRdb to 2020 to 2022). Some background on the complete study: The cohort included three men and a couple of women between 18 and 49 years of age. Between about 0.9 and 9 billion PBMCs per donor were obtained by leukapheresis. To increase sequencing depth and limit assay-specific biases, different laboratories used diverse techniques to prepare libraries and sequence TCR repertoires. For each donor, CD4 naive and CD4 memory were each run on three plates, CD8 naive on two plates, and CD8 memory on one plate. The study deeply sequenced blood TCR repertoires of five healthy adults to estimate repertoire size and the extent of clonotype sharing between individuals. General study outcomes and caveats: The genetic and exposure-history diversity represented was limited by the small number of donors. Larger estimated clonotype richness was generally found for naive subsets than for memory subsets. When several donors were compared, the shared fraction of clonotypes was around 5% for naive CD4, roughly 3.4% for naive CD8, 2% to 2.5% for memory CD4, and 0.4% for memory CD8. Based on pairwise subsampling, the degree of clonotype sharing among donors was expected to be affected by sequencing depth. Even with the large sequencing depth, rarefaction of the sorted-subset datasets indicated that sequencing was incomplete. Higher generation probabilities were observed for clonotypes shared by all four sorted-subset donors than for non-shared clonotypes. Sampling was restricted to blood, and TCR repertoires in tissues likely differ from the TCR repertoires found in blood.

The germline V gene provides CDR1 SNHLY and CDR2 FYNNEI. From cysteine to phenylalanine, the CDR3 is 14 amino acids long. Just CDR3 DNA is preserved here, 42 bases in frame from base 1. V loses 4 bases at its end and J loses 4 bases; junction bases beyond the gene matches: 6. Using the deep immunoSEQ assay, multiplex PCR amplified TCR CDR3 regions from genomic DNA. Extracted genomic DNA from each cell subset was spread evenly across all wells of several immunoSEQ 96-well plates, with each plate serving as a replicate. For sorted subsets, roughly 200 ng of genomic DNA, equivalent to around 30,000 T cell genomes, went into each replicate PCR. Purified libraries were measured with a Qubit 3.0 fluorometer, size-checked on a Bioanalyzer 2100, and measured again with the KAPA Library Quantification kit. Each immunoSEQ 96-well plate was sequenced on its own single-read 150-cycle Illumina NextSeq 550 flow cell. The study's own analysis went as follows. Because the immunoSEQ output included only junctional sequences and no quality scores, the filtering could not be the same as the filtering used for full-length reads. To assign V/J genes and CDR3, sequences were annotated using PyIR, a Python wrapper for IgBLAST v1.9, with IMGT germline references. Reads were removed for weak V/J assignments (E-value above 1e-6), missing CDR3, stop codons, out-of-frame junctions, or ambiguous translated residues. A V3J clonotype was defined by an identical inferred V gene, J gene, and CDR3 amino acid sequence. Percentage overlap between repertoires was calculated by dividing the number of shared unique clonotypes by the size of the smaller repertoire. Repertoire richness was assessed with RTK rarefaction, the Chao1 estimator, and Recon v2.1 estimates of unobserved clonotypes. For all TCRbeta clonotypes obtained by the gDNA method from a few donors, generation probabilities were computed with OLGA. Entries here come from immuneACCESS through TCRdb and include only in-frame sequences with V and J called. Some clones fail to appear in such tables; in the studies checked, an unresolved V gene covers under half of the shortfall, and the cause of the remainder is unknown. V and J calls plus clone size are reproduced from that table; the DNA served to infer D and trimming. The sample table holds fewer than 3 million clones, of which 85% to 95% were seen once. 0.37% of the sample is in the top ten clones.

The donors were healthy, HIV-negative adults with no recently reported acute infections or vaccinations. Every donor was a Caucasian adult living in Nashville, Tennessee, USA. CD4+ T cells were enriched by magnetic negative selection; naive cells were then positively selected on CD45RA, and the negative fraction formed the memory subset. After blood collection by leukapheresis, PBMCs were isolated using Ficoll-Histopaque density gradient centrifugation and then cryopreserved in the vapor phase of liquid nitrogen. Analytical flow cytometry was used to check the purity and quantity of every magnetically sorted T cell population. Each sorted fraction had its genomic DNA isolated and then quantified by UV absorbance on a Nanodrop 2000c. Concerning this clone itself: Its antigen is unknown. Base qualities are not provided; no much larger clone lies one nucleotide away.

The sequence links TRBV2 to TRBJ2-5, and 7 bases in between align with TRBD1. The sequencing input was naive CD4+ T cells from PBMCs. Reading the label with the study, this specimen's cell subset or site is: CD45RA+ positively selected. This sequence was found in a man between 18 and 35 years old in good health. Some clones in this sample may be carry-over from other donors' samples. The sequenced DNA is TGTGCCAGCAGTGCAACAGGGGCTCCAGAGACCCAGTACTTC. It codes for CASSATGAPETQYF.